Below, 13 T cell receptor beta chains from the same sample are listed, as sequenced in a study of cytomegalovirus exposure and HLA in healthy donors. The PCR used 60 Vbeta and 13 Jbeta primers. Clones were sequenced by immunoSEQ multiplex PCR, and TCRdb holds only the in-frame ones, with some missing. Seen here are approximately 100,000 clones, over 75% observed once, and the top ten hold roughly 9.8%. Sequenced input: PBMCs. The source is a man aged 40-49 years in good health and CMV-seropositive.

The V and J genes are TRBV7-9 and TRBJ2-7, with a weak D call TRBD1 (5 bases). Germline loops: CDR1 SEHNR, CDR2 FQNEAQ (reference sequence). V was shortened by 1 base and J by 2 bases, with 12 bases between the two germline ends. This CDR3 region has 15 residues. The CDR3 DNA reads TGTGCCAGCAGCTTAGAGGGGTTTCGCGCCTACGAGCAGTACTTC. Protein: CASSLEGFRAYEQYF.

This chain uses TRBV2 with TRBJ1-4, with 8 bases that match TRBD1. The length of the CDR3 is 16 residues. Trimming removed 1 base from V and 2 bases from J; junction bases left unmatched: 3. The germline CDR1 and CDR2 sequences are SNHLY and FYNNEI. CDR3 residues: CASSEERTGTNEKLFF. Written as DNA, the CDR3 is TGTGCCAGCAGTGAAGAGAGGACAGGGACTAATGAAAAACTGTTTTTT.

The genes are TRBV7-9 and TRBJ2-2, with D tentatively TRBD1 (5 bases). V shed 5 bases and J shed 5 bases, with 15 bases lying between them. Per the germline V gene, CDR1 is SEHNR and CDR2 is FQNEAQ (reference sequence). The CDR3 extends over 15 amino acids. CDR3 amino acids: CASSPVRGRTGELFF. In nucleotides, the CDR3 is TGTGCCAGCAGCCCCGTTAGGGGTCGGACCGGGGAGCTGTTTTTT.

This chain connects TRBV7-2 to TRBJ1-5, with 8 bases identical to TRBD1. The CDR3 totals 15 residues. Germline V gene data show CDR1 as SGHTA and CDR2 as FQGNSA. Germline trimming cut 5 bases from V and 6 bases from J; bases unmatched to any gene: 9. The CDR3 protein is CASSVDRVGGQPQHF. In nucleotides, the CDR3 is TGTGCCAGCAGCGTGGACAGGGTAGGGGGTCAGCCCCAGCATTTT.

V usage is TRBV5-1 and J usage is TRBJ1-2; 10 bases are a match to TRBD1. The CDR3 totals 14 residues. Germline V gives CDR1 SGHRS, CDR2 YFSETQ. With V trimmed by 1 base and J by 7 bases, 4 bases remained unmatched. DNA of the CDR3: TGCGCCAGCAGCTTGCCCGGGACAGGGGTTGGCTACACCTTC. Its translation: CASSLPGTGVGYTF.

Points on this clone: A junction boundary mismatches the germline segment, possibly from a read error. The gene calls are TRBV7-9 and TRBJ2-7; weak D call: TRBD2 (5 bases). The CDR3 has 14 residues. Germline values: CDR1 SEHNR, CDR2 FQNEAQ (reference sequence). CDR3 in amino acids: CSSSLGLTSYEQYF. The CDR3 DNA reads as TGTTCCAGCAGCTTAGGACTGACTTCCTACGAGCAGTACTTC.

J is TRBJ2-3 and V is TRBV9; unclear D gene. In germline, CDR1 is SGDLS, CDR2 YYNGEE. This CDR3 comprises 16 residues. The germline V and J ends were trimmed by 0 bases and 2 bases, with 13 bases remaining between them. CDR3 sequence: CASSVAGGAITDTQYF. DNA for the CDR3: TGTGCCAGCAGCGTAGCCGGCGGAGCTATCACAGATACGCAGTATTTT.

V gene TRBV4-1 combines with J gene TRBJ2-1, with 8 nucleotides matching TRBD1. The length of the CDR3 is 17 residues. J lost 2 bases, V lost 3 bases, and 9 bases had no gene match. Germline lookup yields CDR1 MGHRA and CDR2 YSYEKL. The CDR3 sequence: CASSQAGGAGTYNEQFF. The DNA of the CDR3 is TGCGCCAGCAGCCAGGCAGGGGGCGCAGGGACCTACAATGAGCAGTTCTTC.

V and J are TRBV18 and TRBJ1-5; D gene unclear. CDR1 is KGHSH and CDR2 is LQKENI in the germline V gene. The ends were cut back, 2 bases at V and 3 bases at J, with 8 bases in the middle. CDR3 length: 14 residues. The CDR3: CASSPGQNNQPQHF. DNA of the CDR3: TGTGCCAGCTCACCAGGGCAGAACAATCAGCCCCAGCATTTT.

A remark on this clone: The junction departs from germline at one end; a sequencing error may be responsible. The rearrangement links TRBV5-4 to TRBJ2-5, with 7 bases that match TRBD2. The CDR3 covers 15 residues. Germline values: CDR1 SGHNT, CDR2 YYREEE (reference sequence). CDR3 in DNA: TGTGCCAGCAGCTTCGAGCGGGGTGGACAAGAGGCCCAGTACTTC. Its protein product is CASSFERGGQEAQYF.

This clone was detected once. The V call is TRBV19, the J call TRBJ1-2; 8 nucleotides align to TRBD1. V shed 4 bases, J shed 4 bases, and the junction held 8 bases outside the gene matches. Germline values: CDR1 LNHDA, CDR2 SQIVND (reference sequence). The CDR3 is made up of 15 amino acids. CDR3 DNA: TGTGCCAGTAGTAGAAAAGACAGGGGCGGCTATGGCTACACCTTC. This codes for CASSRKDRGGYGYTF.

The rearrangement joins TRBV5-4 to TRBJ2-3; 10 bases agree with TRBD1. Germline-derived CDR1 and CDR2 are SGHNT and YYREEE (reference sequence). V shed 4 bases and J 5 bases; nucleotides not matched to a gene: 7. The CDR3 is 15 amino acids. The DNA for the CDR3 is TGTGCCAGCAGCGACTCGGACAGGGGGGTAGATACGCAGTATTTT. This sequence encodes CASSDSDRGVDTQYF.

The rearrangement uses TRBV18 and TRBJ2-5, with 7 bases that match TRBD1. Germline V gives CDR1 KGHSH, CDR2 LQKENI. V gave up 2 bases and J gave up 2 bases; unmatched junction bases: 2. The CDR3 extends over 14 amino acids. The CDR3 nucleotides are TGTGCCAGCTCACCAGGCAGGGGGCAAGAGACCCAGTACTTC. Protein sequence: CASSPGRGQETQYF.